Listed below are T cell receptor beta chains from one sample, sequenced in a study of cytomegalovirus exposure and HLA in healthy donors. Sequencing was performed with immunoSEQ multiplex PCR; in TCRdb, only in-frame clones are kept and a portion is missing. The sample includes 110,000 or so clones, approximately 76% seen only once; the top ten take roughly 8%. The sample taken for sequencing was PBMCs. These receptors originate from a woman between 50 and 59 years old in good health and CMV-seropositive. The CDR3 runs from the conserved cysteine through the conserved F or W. A D gene is named only where the DNA matches it firmly. Expanded clones are given a class, and other clones once, few, many or no size at all.

>.|TRBD1|TRBV5-1|TRBJ2-7
TGCGCCAGCAGCTTGGATACAGGGGGCGAGTACGAGCAGTACTTC
CASSLDTGGEYEQYF
>.|.|TRBV5-8|TRBJ1-4
TGTGCCAGCAGCTTGGCAGAAAAACTGTTTTTT
CASSLAEKLFF
>few|TRBD2|TRBV2|TRBJ2-5
TGTGCCAGCAGTGAAGGGACTAGGAAGTACTTC
CASSEGTRKYF
>few|.|TRBV10-3|TRBJ1-2
TGTGCCATCAGTGACGGACAGTATGGCTACACCTTC
CAISDGQYGYTF
>few|.|TRBV7-3|TRBJ2-3
TGTGCCAGCAGCCCAAGACTTGCAGATACGCAGTATTTT
CASSPRLADTQYF
>.|TRBD1|TRBV25-1|TRBJ1-1
TGTGCCAGCAGGGACAGGGGAATTGTTTTCTTT
CASRDRGIVFF
>.|TRBD1|TRBV7-8|TRBJ2-2
TGTGCCAGCAGCATAGGACAGGGTACCGGGGAGCTGTTTTTT
CASSIGQGTGELFF
>few|TRBD2|TRBV5-4|TRBJ2-1
TGTGCCAGCCGGACTAGGGATCGTCACCACAATGAGCAGTTCTTC
CASRTRDRHHNEQFF
>.|.|TRBV2|TRBJ2-3
TGTGCCAGCAGTGAAGGCCTTCCGGGGGATACGCAGTATTTT
CASSEGLPGDTQYF
>.|.|TRBV5-6|TRBJ2-4
TGTGCCAGCAGCACTAGGACCATAGCCAAAAACATTCAGTACTTC
CASSTRTIAKNIQYF
>.|TRBD1|TRBV5-1|TRBJ1-1
TGCGCCAGCAGGCGGGACAGGGGAATGAACACTGAAGCTTTCTTT
CASRRDRGMNTEAFF
>.|TRBD1|TRBV6-1|TRBJ1-1
TGTGCCAGCAGCATGAGGGGACAGCTGAACACTGAAGCTTTCTTT
CASSMRGQLNTEAFF
>few|.|TRBV29-1|TRBJ1-2
TGCAGCGTGGTCTACAGGGCAGTCTACACCTTC
CSVVYRAVYTF
>few|TRBD1|TRBV6-1|TRBJ2-7
TGTGCCAGCAAAAAGACAGGGGACGACGAGCAGTACTTC
CASKKTGDDEQYF
>.|.|TRBV19|TRBJ2-5
TGTGCCAGTAGTATAGGGCGGGGCCTCGGGACCCAGTACTTC
CASSIGRGLGTQYF
>.|TRBD2|TRBV27|TRBJ2-2
TGTGCCAGCAGTATTACCCCCTGGCTAGCGGAGAACACCGGGGAGCTGTTTTTT
CASSITPWLAENTGELFF
>.|TRBD1|TRBV19|TRBJ2-2
TGTGCCAGTGGGGCCAGGGGGCACACCGGGGAGCTGTTTTTT
CASGARGHTGELFF
>once|.|TRBV5-1|TRBJ2-5
TGCGCCAGCAGCTTAGAAGGGGTAGAGACCCAGTACTTC
CASSLEGVETQYF
>.|.|TRBV12-2|TRBJ2-2
TGTGCAAGTCGCCTTCGGGGACTAGCGGGTTGTGGGGAGCTGTTTTTT
CASRLRGLAGCGELFF
>.|.|TRBV2|TRBJ1-5
TGTGCCAGCAGAAATCAGGGGCGCAATCAGCCCCAGCATTTT
CASRNQGRNQPQHF
>.|TRBD1|TRBV19|TRBJ1-5
TGTGCCAGTAGTGTCACGGACAGGGCAATCAATCAGCCCCAGCATTTT
CASSVTDRAINQPQHF
>few|.|TRBV7-2|TRBJ2-5
TGTGCCAGCAGCCTCACCGCTAGCGCACAAGAGACCCAGTACTTC
CASSLTASAQETQYF
>.|TRBD2|TRBV2|TRBJ2-5
TGTGCCAGCGGCGGGGGAGGACCGGGGGAGACCCAGTACTTC
CASGGGGPGETQYF
>.|.|TRBV6-4|TRBJ2-5
TGTGCCAGCAGTGAGACGCCGCAGGGTAGGGAGACCCAGTACTTC
CASSETPQGRETQYF
>.|TRBD2|TRBV5-4|TRBJ2-5
TGTGCCAGCAGCTACGGACTAGCTGATCAAGAGACCCAGTACTTC
CASSYGLADQETQYF
>few|.|TRBV25-1|TRBJ2-7
TGTGCCAGCAGCGGACAGTTCTACGAGCAGTACTTC
CASSGQFYEQYF
>.|.|TRBV19|TRBJ2-1
TGTGCCAGTAGTATCACTAGCATCAATGAGCAGTTCTTC
CASSITSINEQFF
>few|.|TRBV7-9|TRBJ2-7
TGTGCCAGCAGCTTTGGCAGGGGCCTTCCCTACGAGCAGTACTTC
CASSFGRGLPYEQYF
>.|.|TRBV5-1|TRBJ2-3
TGCGCCAGCAGCTTGGATAGTCGCGACACAGATACGCAGTATTTT
CASSLDSRDTDTQYF
>.|.|TRBV7-8|TRBJ2-7
TGTGCCAGCAGACCCCGACAGCGCTCCTACGAGCAGTACTTC
CASRPRQRSYEQYF
>.|TRBD1|TRBV2|TRBJ2-3
TGTGCCAGCACCCCGGACAGGGGCAGGGCGCAGTATTTT
CASTPDRGRAQYF
>once|TRBD1|TRBV2|TRBJ1-3
TGTGCCAGCAGGGGACAGCCGAGCTCTGGAAACACCATATATTTT
CASRGQPSSGNTIYF
>.|TRBD1|TRBV11-2|TRBJ1-2
TGTGCCAGCAGCTTAGATCTCCGGACAGGACCCTATGGCTACACCTTC
CASSLDLRTGPYGYTF
>.|.|TRBV5-1|TRBJ2-6
TGCGCCAGCAGTCAGGGGTCTGGGGCCAACGTCCTGACTTTC
CASSQGSGANVLTF
>.|TRBD2|TRBV7-2|TRBJ2-7
TGTGCCAGCAGCTCCCAGCGGGGTTACGAGCAGTACTTC
CASSSQRGYEQYF
>.|TRBD2|TRBV6-5|TRBJ2-2
TGTGCCAGCAGCAGGGGACTAGCGGGCCCCCGGGAGCTGTTTTTT
CASSRGLAGPRELFF
>few|TRBD1|TRBV2|TRBJ2-1
TGTGCCAGCAGCTTCGGGACAGGGGCTTTCGAGCAGTTCTTC
CASSFGTGAFEQFF
>.|TRBD1|TRBV18|TRBJ1-4
TGTGCCAGCTCACTAGACAGGGGCAAACTGTTTTTT
CASSLDRGKLFF
>.|.|TRBV19|TRBJ1-2
TGTGCCAGTAGTATCCTGCCAGGGAAGGATGGCTACACCTTC
CASSILPGKDGYTF
>.|TRBD2|TRBV4-2|TRBJ2-5
TGTGCCAGCAGCCAAACCGGGAGCGGGGGCCAAGAGACCCAGTACTTC
CASSQTGSGGQETQYF
>.|TRBD1|TRBV9|TRBJ1-1
TGTGCCAGCAGCGAGTGGGACAGGGCCACTGAAGCTTTCTTT
CASSEWDRATEAFF